Listed below are T cell receptor beta chains from one sample, sequenced in a study of T cell responses to AZD1222 COVID-19 vaccine. Only in-frame clones appear in the TCRdb table, and some are missing; sequencing was by immunoSEQ multiplex PCR. Among about 170,000 clones, just under 95% were seen once, and the ten largest hold 1.6%. Sample: peripheral blood, taken on day 0 of AZD1222 vaccination. Receptors originate from an adult in good health. CDR3s include the opening cysteine and the closing phenylalanine or tryptophan. D genes are given only for firm matches. Size tells how often a clone was seen (once, few, many) or the class of an expanded clone, and some rows leave it out.

TRBD1	TRBV7-9	TRBJ2-1	-	TGTGCCAGCAGCTCCCGCCCAGGGGGCGATTACAATGAGCAGTTCTTC	CASSSRPGGDYNEQFF
TRBD1	TRBV6-5	TRBJ1-2	once	TGTGCCAGCAGGGGACAGGGGGGTTTCTATGGCTACACCTTC	CASRGQGGFYGYTF
-	TRBV11-2	TRBJ1-3	-	TGTGCCAGCACCCCACTGGGCTCTGGAAACACCATATATTTT	CASTPLGSGNTIYF
-	TRBV18	TRBJ2-5	once	TGTGCCAGCTCACCACGCCAGGGGGAGACCCAGTACTTC	CASSPRQGETQYF
TRBD2	TRBV27	TRBJ2-3	-	TGTGCCAGCAGTCGACCCGGGACTAGCGGTAGAGATACGCAGTATTTT	CASSRPGTSGRDTQYF
-	TRBV5-1	TRBJ1-1	-	TGCGCCAGCAGTCTCGGGGGGCGGAACACTGAAGCTTTCTTT	CASSLGGRNTEAFF
TRBD1	TRBV4-2	TRBJ1-2	-	TGTGCCAGCAGCCACGGTACTCGGGACAGTGGCTACACCTTC	CASSHGTRDSGYTF
TRBD1	TRBV6-5	TRBJ2-3	-	TGTGCCAGCAGCGCCGACAGGGGGACCACAGATACGCAGTATTTT	CASSADRGTTDTQYF
TRBD1	TRBV30	TRBJ2-7	-	TGTGCCGGGACAGGGATACACGAGCAGTACTTC	CAGTGIHEQYF
-	TRBV29-1	TRBJ2-1	-	TGCAGCGCGGGACCAGGGGTACGCGACAATGAGCAGTTCTTC	CSAGPGVRDNEQFF
TRBD1	TRBV19	TRBJ1-2	-	TGTGCCAGTAGTATCGGACAGGGAAGGGTCTATGGCTACACCTTC	CASSIGQGRVYGYTF
TRBD1	TRBV30	TRBJ1-2	-	TGTGCCTGGAGCTCAGGGGGCGCATTGGTTAACTATGGCTACACCTTC	CAWSSGGALVNYGYTF
-	TRBV12-5	TRBJ1-1	-	TGTGCTAGTGGTTTGATCTTGGGGGTGGGGATTCACACTGAAGCTTTCTTT	CASGLILGVGIHTEAFF
-	TRBV6-2/TRBV6-3	TRBJ1-1	-	TGTGCCAGCAGTTACAAGGCAGGAAAAATGAACACTGAAGCTTTCTTT	CASSYKAGKMNTEAFF
-	TRBV30	TRBJ1-3	-	TGTGCCTGGAGTGTAGTCGGAAACACCATATATTTT	CAWSVVGNTIYF
TRBD2	TRBV7-8	TRBJ2-1	few	TGTGCCAGCAGCTTAGTCCCTAGCGGGGGGGCCGCTGAGCAGTTCTTC	CASSLVPSGGAAEQFF
-	TRBV5-1	TRBJ1-2	once	TGCGCCAGCAGCTTGAATCCATTAGCTAACTATGGCTACACCTTC	CASSLNPLANYGYTF
-	TRBV19	TRBJ2-7	-	TGTGCCAGTAGTAGCCCGTATCAGGCCACCTACGAGCAGTACTTC	CASSSPYQATYEQYF
-	TRBV4-1	TRBJ2-7	-	TGCGCCAGCAGCCAAAGGACAGCCGGGGCCTACGAGCAGTACTTC	CASSQRTAGAYEQYF
-	TRBV30	TRBJ1-4	-	TGTGCCTGGAGTGCAGAAGACCTTAATGAAAAACTGTTTTTT	CAWSAEDLNEKLFF
-	TRBV6-2/TRBV6-3	TRBJ1-2	-	TGTGCCAGCAGCAAGGGGTACTACTATGGCTACACCTTC	CASSKGYYYGYTF
-	TRBV10-3	TRBJ2-7	once	TGTGCCATCAGTGTGGACGGAGTAAAGCAGTACTTC	CAISVDGVKQYF
-	TRBV14	TRBJ2-2	-	TGTGCCAGCAGCCAAGGGACAGTCACCGGGGAGCTGTTTTTT	CASSQGTVTGELFF
-	TRBV6-5	TRBJ2-2	-	TGTGCCAGCGTTTCCGGGCGGACCGGGGAGCTGTTTTTT	CASVSGRTGELFF
-	TRBV19	TRBJ1-4	-	TGTGCCAGTAGTCCCCGGTTGTCTTCAACTAATGAAAAACTGTTTTTT	CASSPRLSSTNEKLFF
TRBD1	TRBV2	TRBJ1-5	-	TGTGCCAGCAGAGACCAGACAGGGATCGGTCAGCCCCAGCATTTT	CASRDQTGIGQPQHF
-	TRBV18	TRBJ1-3	-	TGTGCCAGCTCACCACAGGGGAGCTCTGGAAACACCATATATTTT	CASSPQGSSGNTIYF
-	TRBV10-2	TRBJ1-4	once	TGCGCCAGCGCCCGCGACGGGACAACTAATGAAAAACTGTTTTTT	CASARDGTTNEKLFF
-	TRBV5-5	TRBJ2-7	few	TGTGCCAGCAGCTTGGGAACAGGGCACACCTACGAGCAGTACTTC	CASSLGTGHTYEQYF
TRBD1	TRBV9	TRBJ1-2	few	TGTGCCAGCAGCGTAGGACCAAGGACAGGGAGCTATGGCTACACCTTC	CASSVGPRTGSYGYTF
TRBD2	TRBV11-2	TRBJ2-7	once	TGTGCCAGCAGCTTAAGGCTAGCGGGCGCGTACGAGCAGTACTTC	CASSLRLAGAYEQYF
TRBD1	TRBV19	TRBJ1-2	-	TGTGCCAGTAGTATTAGGGGACAGATGAACTATGGCTACACCTTC	CASSIRGQMNYGYTF
-	TRBV7-2	TRBJ1-1	-	TGTGCCAGCAGCTTATCCAGCGCCATGAACACTGAAGCTTTCTTT	CASSLSSAMNTEAFF
TRBD2	TRBV3-1/TRBV3-2	TRBJ2-7	-	TGTGCCAGCAGCCAATCGGGAGCGGGGTACGAGCAGTACTTC	CASSQSGAGYEQYF
TRBD1	TRBV5-1	TRBJ2-7	once	TGCGCCAGCAGCAGGTCCTGGACAGGGGGCGGCGAGCAGTACTTC	CASSRSWTGGGEQYF
-	TRBV2	TRBJ2-3	-	TGTGCCAGCAGTGAAACGGGAGTTTCCACAGATACGCAGTATTTT	CASSETGVSTDTQYF
TRBD1	TRBV19	TRBJ1-4	-	TGTGCCAGTAGTACGAAGGGACAGGCAACTAATGAAAAACTGTTTTTT	CASSTKGQATNEKLFF
-	TRBV10-1	TRBJ2-3	-	TGCGCCAGCAGGATGGACGGAGGTACGCAGTATTTT	CASRMDGGTQYF
-	TRBV19	TRBJ1-2	-	TGTGCCAGTAGTAAACGGACCGAAACTAACTATGGCTACACCTTC	CASSKRTETNYGYTF
-	TRBV7-9	TRBJ1-4	-	TGTGCCAGCAGCTTCCCACAGGGAACTAATGAAAAACTGTTTTTT	CASSFPQGTNEKLFF
-	TRBV3-1/TRBV3-2	TRBJ2-6	-	TGTGCCAGCAGCCTCGGACACAGCTCTGGGGCCAACGTCCTGACTTTC	CASSLGHSSGANVLTF
-	TRBV5-1	TRBJ1-2	-	TGCGCCAGCAGCTTGGCCTCCACCGACCGGGCAAATGGCTACACCTTC	CASSLASTDRANGYTF
TRBD1	TRBV18	TRBJ1-4	-	TGTGCCAGCTCACCGGACAGGGTAGGAGAAAAACTGTTTTTT	CASSPDRVGEKLFF
-	TRBV4-1	TRBJ1-4	-	TGCGCCAGCAGCCAAGAGGGGAGCAGGTCGAGGAAACTGTTTTTT	CASSQEGSRSRKLFF
-	TRBV19	TRBJ2-7	-	TGTGCCAGTAGTATCGGGGGCTACGAGCAGTACTTC	CASSIGGYEQYF
TRBD1	TRBV19	TRBJ2-3	-	TGTGCCACAAAGTTAACAGGGGCAGATACGCAGTATTTT	CATKLTGADTQYF
TRBD2	TRBV9	TRBJ2-7	-	TGTGCCAGCAGCCCGACTAGCGGGAGGGTCTCACCCCCTAGTGTCCAGTACTTC	CASSPTSGRVSPPSVQYF
-	TRBV18	TRBJ2-3	-	TGTGCCAGCTCACCTCCGGGGGCGAGAGATACGCAGTATTTT	CASSPPGARDTQYF
TRBD1	TRBV7-9	TRBJ1-1	-	TGTGCCAGCAGCTTAGGTGTAGGTGGGCAGGGGGCTGAAGCTTTCTTT	CASSLGVGGQGAEAFF
TRBD1	TRBV18	TRBJ1-5	-	TGTGCCAGCTCCCAAACTACAGGGGCGGGCAATCAGCCCCAGCATTTT	CASSQTTGAGNQPQHF
-	TRBV2	TRBJ1-5	-	TGTGCCAGCAGAGCCGCTGGGCCCCAGCATTTT	CASRAAGPQHF